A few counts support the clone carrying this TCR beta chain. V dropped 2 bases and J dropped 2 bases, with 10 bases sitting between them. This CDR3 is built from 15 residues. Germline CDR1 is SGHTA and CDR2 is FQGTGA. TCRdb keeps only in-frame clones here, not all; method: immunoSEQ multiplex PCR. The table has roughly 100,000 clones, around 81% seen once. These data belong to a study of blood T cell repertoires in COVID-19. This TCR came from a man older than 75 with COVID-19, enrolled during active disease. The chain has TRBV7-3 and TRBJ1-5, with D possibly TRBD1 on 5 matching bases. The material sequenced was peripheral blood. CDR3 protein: CASSLQGGRNQPQHF. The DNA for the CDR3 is TGTGCCAGCAGCTTACAGGGAGGCCGCAATCAGCCCCAGCATTTT.